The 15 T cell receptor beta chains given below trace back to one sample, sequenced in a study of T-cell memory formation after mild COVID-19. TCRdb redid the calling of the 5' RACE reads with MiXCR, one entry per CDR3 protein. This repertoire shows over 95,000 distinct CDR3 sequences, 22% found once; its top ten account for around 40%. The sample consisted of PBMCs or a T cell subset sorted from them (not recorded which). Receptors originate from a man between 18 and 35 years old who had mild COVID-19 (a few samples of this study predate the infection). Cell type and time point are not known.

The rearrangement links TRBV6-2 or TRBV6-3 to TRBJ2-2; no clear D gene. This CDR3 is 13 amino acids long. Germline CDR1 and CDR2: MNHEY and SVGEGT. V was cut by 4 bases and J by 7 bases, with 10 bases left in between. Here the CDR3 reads CASSSLFGGELFF. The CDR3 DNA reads TGTGCCAGCAGTTCCCTCTTCGGCGGGGAGCTGTTTTTT.

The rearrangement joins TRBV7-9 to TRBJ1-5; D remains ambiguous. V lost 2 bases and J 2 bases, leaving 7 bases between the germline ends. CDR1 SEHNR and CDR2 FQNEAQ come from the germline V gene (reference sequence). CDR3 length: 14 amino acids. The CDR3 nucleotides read TGTGCCAGCAGCTTAAACGCGGGCAATCAGCCCCAGCATTTT. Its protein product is CASSLNAGNQPQHF. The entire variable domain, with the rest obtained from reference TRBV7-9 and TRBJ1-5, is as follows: DTGVSQNPRHKITKRGQNVTFRCDPISEHNRLYWYRQTLGQGPEFLTYFQNEAQLEKSRLLSDRFSAERPKGSFSTLEIQRTEQGDSAMYLCASSLNAGNQPQHFGDGTRLSIL.

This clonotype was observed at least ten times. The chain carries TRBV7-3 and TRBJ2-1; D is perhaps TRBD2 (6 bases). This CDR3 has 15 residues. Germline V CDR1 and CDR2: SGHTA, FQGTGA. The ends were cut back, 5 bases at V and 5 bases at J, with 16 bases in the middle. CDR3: CASSPLGGSNNEQFF. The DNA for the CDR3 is TGTGCCAGCAGCCCCCTCGGAGGGTCTAACAATGAGCAGTTCTTC.

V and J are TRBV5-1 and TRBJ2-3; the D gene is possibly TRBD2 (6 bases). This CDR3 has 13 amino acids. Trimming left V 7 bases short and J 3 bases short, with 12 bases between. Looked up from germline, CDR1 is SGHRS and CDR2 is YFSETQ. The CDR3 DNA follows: TGCGCCAGCGTTTCGGAGGGGACAGATACGCAGTATTTT. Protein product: CASVSEGTDTQYF. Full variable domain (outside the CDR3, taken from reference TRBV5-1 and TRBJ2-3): KAGVTQTPRYLIKTRGQQVTLSCSPISGHRSVSWYQQTPGQGLQFLFEYFSETQRNKGNFPGRFSGRQFSNSRSEMNVSTLELGDSALYLCASVSEGTDTQYFGPGTRLTVL.

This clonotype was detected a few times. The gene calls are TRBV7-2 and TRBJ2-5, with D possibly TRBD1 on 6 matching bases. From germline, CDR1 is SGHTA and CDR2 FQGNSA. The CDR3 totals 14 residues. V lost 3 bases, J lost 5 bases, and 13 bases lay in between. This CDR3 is CASSFLGHGETQYF. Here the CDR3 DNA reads TGTGCCAGCAGCTTTCTGGGACATGGCGAGACCCAGTACTTC.

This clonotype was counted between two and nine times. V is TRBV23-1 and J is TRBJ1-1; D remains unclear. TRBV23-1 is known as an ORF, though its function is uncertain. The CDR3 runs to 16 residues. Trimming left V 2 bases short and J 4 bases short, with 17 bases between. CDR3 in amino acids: CASSQRVKGVGTEAFF. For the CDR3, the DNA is TGCGCCAGCAGTCAAAGGGTCAAGGGAGTGGGCACTGAAGCTTTCTTT.

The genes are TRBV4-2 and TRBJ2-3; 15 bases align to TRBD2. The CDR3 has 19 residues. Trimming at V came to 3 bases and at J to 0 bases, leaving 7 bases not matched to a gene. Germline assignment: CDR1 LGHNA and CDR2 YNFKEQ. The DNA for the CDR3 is TGTGCCAGCAGCCACTATGGGACTAGCGGGGGGATTAGCACAGATACGCAGTATTTT. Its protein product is CASSHYGTSGGISTDTQYF.

The CDR3 coding sequence is TGTGCCAGCAGCGCCCTGGACCAGATTCAGCCCCAGCATTTT. This codes for CASSALDQIQPQHF. The chain combines TRBV9 with TRBJ1-5; D not resolved. The CDR3 totals 14 residues. The germline V gene encodes CDR1 SGDLS and CDR2 YYNGEE. Trimming stripped 3 bases from V and 6 bases from J, with 13 bases between.

The CDR3, as DNA: TGTGCCAGCAGCAGATTGGGACCGATCTATGGCTACACCTTC. Amino acid sequence: CASSRLGPIYGYTF. The rearrangement joins TRBV13 to TRBJ1-2; possible D gene TRBD1, 5 bases. Trimming shortened V by 5 bases and J by 4 bases, and 14 bases separated the two germline ends. Germline V gives CDR1 PRHDT, CDR2 FYEKMQ (reference sequence). This CDR3 comprises 14 residues.

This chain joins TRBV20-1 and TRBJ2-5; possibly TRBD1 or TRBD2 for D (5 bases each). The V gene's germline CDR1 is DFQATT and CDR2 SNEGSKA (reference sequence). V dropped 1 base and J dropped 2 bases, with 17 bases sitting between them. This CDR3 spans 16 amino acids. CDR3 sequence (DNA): TGCAGTGCTAGAGCCTTAGGGACCCTCCTACAAGAGACCCAGTACTTC. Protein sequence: CSARALGTLLQETQYF.

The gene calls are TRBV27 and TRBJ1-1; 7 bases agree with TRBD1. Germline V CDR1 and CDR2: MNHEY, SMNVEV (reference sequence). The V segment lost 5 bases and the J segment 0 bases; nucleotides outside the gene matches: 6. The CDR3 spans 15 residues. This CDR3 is CASSIRGPLNTEAFF. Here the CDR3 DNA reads TGTGCCAGCAGTATTAGGGGGCCTTTGAACACTGAAGCTTTCTTT.

CDR3: CASSRQGRGWGSEETQYF. As DNA, the CDR3 is TGCGCCAGCAGCCGGCAGGGAAGAGGTTGGGGTTCGGAAGAGACCCAGTACTTC. This chain joins TRBV4-1 and TRBJ2-5, with D possibly being TRBD1 (5 bases). The CDR3 consists of 18 residues. V lost 4 bases and J lost 3, with 24 bases in between. Germline values: CDR1 MGHRA, CDR2 YSYEKL.

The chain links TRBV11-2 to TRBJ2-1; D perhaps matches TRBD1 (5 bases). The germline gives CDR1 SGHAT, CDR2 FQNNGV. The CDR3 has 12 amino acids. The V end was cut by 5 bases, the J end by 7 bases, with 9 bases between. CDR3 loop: CASSTRVNEQFF. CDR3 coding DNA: TGTGCCAGCAGCACCAGGGTTAATGAGCAGTTCTTC.

The CDR3 protein is CSAKRRGSNQPQHF. DNA of the CDR3: TGCAGTGCGAAACGCAGGGGGAGCAATCAGCCCCAGCATTTT. The rearrangement links TRBV20-1 to TRBJ1-5; 7 nucleotides line up with TRBD1. This CDR3 is built from 14 residues. With V trimmed by 6 bases and J by 1 base, 6 bases remained unmatched. CDR1 DFQATT and CDR2 SNEGSKA come from the germline V gene (reference sequence).

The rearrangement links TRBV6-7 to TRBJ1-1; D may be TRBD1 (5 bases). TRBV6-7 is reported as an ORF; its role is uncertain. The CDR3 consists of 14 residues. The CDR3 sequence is CTHRSASCGTEAFF. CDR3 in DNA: TGTACCCACAGGAGTGCATCTTGTGGCACTGAAGCTTTCTTT.